A single sample is the source of the 28 T cell receptor beta chains below, sequenced in a study of a mutant IDH1 vaccine in newly diagnosed glioma. No cognate antigen is known for these TCRs. Specified time point: week 23, last vaccination. Doses comprised 300 ug of mutant IDH1 20-mer peptide each, plus topical imiquimod. Here immunoSEQ multiplex PCR was the method, and the copy in TCRdb shows in-frame clones only, minus some. Of about 44,000 clones in the sample, approximately 89% were seen once. The sample in question was PBMCs, obtained from a glioma patient whose treatment included an IDH1 peptide vaccine. These receptor sequences come from a man aged 50 or older with glioma.

CDR3 DNA: TGTGCCAGCAGCGTAGTCGGGACCCCGGAGCAGCCCCAGCATTTT. Amino acids: CASSVVGTPEQPQHF. This rearrangement joins TRBV9 to TRBJ1-5; weak D call: TRBD1 (5 bases). This CDR3 region has 15 residues. The V end was cut by 0 bases, the J end by 7 bases, with 14 bases between. CDR1 and CDR2 from the germline V gene are SGDLS and YYNGEE. The full variable domain, rest sourced from reference TRBV9 and TRBJ1-5, is DSGVTQTPKHLITATGQRVTLRCSPRSGDLSVYWYQQSLDQGLQFLIQYYNGEERAKGNILERFSAQQFPDLHSELNLSSLELGDSALYFCASSVVGTPEQPQHFGDGTRLSIL.

V usage is TRBV2 and J usage is TRBJ1-1; D perhaps matches TRBD1 (5 bases). The V gene's germline CDR1 is SNHLY and CDR2 FYNNEI. Deletions cut 6 bases from V and 0 bases from J, with 17 bases between. The length of the CDR3 is 16 residues. CDR3 sequence reads: CASSPPGGLMNTEAFF. For the CDR3, the DNA is TGTGCCAGCAGCCCCCCGGGGGGACTTATGAACACTGAAGCTTTCTTT.

The chain uses TRBV14 and TRBJ2-2; TRBD1 matches 8 bases. Germline trimming cut 5 bases from V and 4 bases from J; bases unmatched to any gene: 9. Germline CDR1 and CDR2: SGHDN and FVKESK. This CDR3 comprises 16 residues. In nucleotides, the CDR3 is TGTGCCAGCAGCACCGGGACAGGAGCCCTCACCGGGGAGCTGTTTTTT. Translated: CASSTGTGALTGELFF.

V is TRBV6-1 and J is TRBJ1-5; D might be TRBD1 (5 bases). The germline V gene encodes CDR1 MNHNS and CDR2 SASEGT. V was clipped by 7 bases and J by 2 bases, with 12 bases between them. The CDR3 is 14 amino acids. The CDR3 protein is CASTRDLGNQPQHF. In DNA, the CDR3 is TGTGCCAGCACGCGGGACCTCGGCAATCAGCCCCAGCATTTT.

The V and J genes are TRBV5-1 and TRBJ1-1; D may be TRBD1 (5 bases). The germline gives CDR1 SGHRS, CDR2 YFSETQ. This CDR3 has 14 amino acids. Deletions cut 0 bases from V and 4 bases from J, with 10 bases between. The CDR3 here is CASSLAGIGTEAFF. The CDR3 DNA is TGCGCCAGCAGCTTGGCAGGGATAGGCACTGAAGCTTTCTTT.

The CDR3 loop is CASNKPEGGQPQHF. CDR3 DNA: TGTGCCAGCAACAAACCCGAGGGGGGACAGCCCCAGCATTTT. The rearrangement links TRBV7-2 to TRBJ1-5; possible D gene TRBD1, 6 bases. V shed 7 bases and J shed 7 bases, with 17 bases lying between them. The germline V gene has CDR1 SGHTA and CDR2 FQGNSA. The CDR3 consists of 14 residues.

The rearrangement links TRBV5-1 to TRBJ2-5; 7 bases line up with TRBD1. Trimming at V came to 2 bases and at J to 1 base, leaving 2 bases not matched to a gene. The CDR3 loop spans 14 amino acids. CDR1 and CDR2 (germline): SGHRS, YFSETQ. CDR3 sequence (DNA): TGCGCCAGCAGCTTACAGGGGTCCCAAGAGACCCAGTACTTC. Translated, it gives CASSLQGSQETQYF.

CDR3 bases: TGTGCCAGCAGTACGACAGCAAATAGCAATCAGCCCCAGCATTTT. Translated, it gives CASSTTANSNQPQHF. The V gene is TRBV7-8, the J gene TRBJ1-5, with D possibly being TRBD1 (5 bases). This CDR3 has 15 amino acids. V gave up 6 bases and J gave up 0 bases, with 12 bases separating them. CDR1 and CDR2 (germline): SGHVS, FQNEAQ.

The chain combines TRBV20-1 with TRBJ2-1; maybe TRBD1 (5 bases). The CDR3 covers 11 residues. V dropped 3 bases and J dropped 7 bases, with 7 bases sitting between them. CDR1 and CDR2 (germline): DFQATT, SNEGSKA (reference sequence). Here the CDR3 reads CSASPGNEQFF. Written as DNA, the CDR3 is TGCAGTGCTAGCCCAGGGAATGAGCAGTTCTTC.

This sequence joins TRBV6-1 and TRBJ1-3; 7 nucleotides match TRBD1. The V segment lost 6 bases and the J segment 1 base; nucleotides outside the gene matches: 6. The CDR3 is made up of 15 amino acids. Germline-derived CDR1 and CDR2 are MNHNS and SASEGT. The CDR3 reads CASSRQGLSGNTIYF. In DNA form, the CDR3 reads TGTGCCAGCAGCCGACAGGGACTGTCTGGAAACACCATATATTTT.

V gene TRBV9 combines with J gene TRBJ2-2; TRBD2 agrees at 13 bases. After removal of 6 bases from V and 7 bases from J, the junction contained 12 bases not matched to a gene. Germline assignment: CDR1 SGDLS and CDR2 YYNGEE. This CDR3 is built from 17 residues. The CDR3 DNA is TGTGCCAGCACCTCCGGCCCACTAGCGGGAGGGGTCGGGGAGCTGTTTTTT. The encoded protein is CASTSGPLAGGVGELFF. Full variable domain (outside the CDR3, taken from reference TRBV9 and TRBJ2-2): DSGVTQTPKHLITATGQRVTLRCSPRSGDLSVYWYQQSLDQGLQFLIQYYNGEERAKGNILERFSAQQFPDLHSELNLSSLELGDSALYFCASTSGPLAGGVGELFFGEGSRLTVL.

V and J are TRBV29-1 and TRBJ2-1; TRBD1 matches 8 bases. This CDR3 is 13 amino acids long. Germline loops: CDR1 SQVTM, CDR2 ANQGSEA. V lost 7 bases to trimming and J lost 3 bases; unmatched junction nucleotides: 5. CDR3 in DNA: TGCAGCGCCCCGGGACAGGACTACAATGAGCAGTTCTTC. Translating gives CSAPGQDYNEQFF.

The chain combines TRBV7-6 with TRBJ2-2; possible D gene TRBD1, 6 bases. The V and J ends lost 5 bases and 5 bases respectively, with 18 bases between them. The germline CDR1 and CDR2 sequences are SGHVS and FNYEAQ. CDR3 length: 16 amino acids. CDR3 region: CASSLPRQEPTGELFF. The CDR3 region has the DNA TGTGCCAGCAGCCTCCCGAGACAGGAACCTACCGGGGAGCTGTTTTTT.

The chain recombines TRBV5-1 with TRBJ1-1, with D possibly TRBD1 on 6 matching bases. The CDR3 is 14 residues long. V lost 2 bases, J lost 5 bases, and 13 bases lay in between. Germline CDR1 and CDR2: SGHRS and YFSETQ. The CDR3 DNA reads as TGCGCCAGCAGCTTAACCAGGGGACTGACTGAAGCTTTCTTT. This sequence encodes CASSLTRGLTEAFF.

The J gene is TRBJ2-3, the V gene TRBV19; 12 nucleotides align to TRBD2. The CDR3 extends over 16 amino acids. V shed 5 bases and J 5 bases; nucleotides not matched to a gene: 8. Per the germline V gene, CDR1 is LNHDA and CDR2 is SQIVND (reference sequence). The CDR3 region is CASSYLAGGLGDTQYF. CDR3 bases: TGTGCCAGTAGTTACCTAGCGGGGGGGCTGGGAGATACGCAGTATTTT.

The rearrangement uses TRBV29-1 and TRBJ2-3, with D perhaps matching TRBD2 (6 bases). Per germline, CDR1 SQVTM and CDR2 ANQGSEA. Trimming removed 2 bases from V and 1 base from J, with 10 bases in between. The length of the CDR3 is 14 residues. The CDR3: CSVEMGGGTDTQYF. In nucleotides, the CDR3 is TGCAGCGTTGAAATGGGAGGCGGCACAGATACGCAGTATTTT.

This rearrangement joins TRBV2 to TRBJ2-5; 9 bases map to TRBD1. With V trimmed by 5 bases and J by 10 bases, 5 bases remained unmatched. Germline assignment: CDR1 SNHLY and CDR2 FYNNEI. This CDR3 contains 12 residues. The CDR3 DNA follows: TGTGCCAGCAGTCTGGGACAGGGCCGCCAGTACTTC. Residues: CASSLGQGRQYF.

The chain carries TRBV2 and TRBJ2-1; 7 bases line up with TRBD2. Trimming cost V 6 bases and J 6 bases; bases outside gene matches: 2. Germline CDR1 reads SNHLY; CDR2 reads FYNNEI. The CDR3 spans 12 residues. The CDR3 nucleotides read TGTGCCAGCAGGGGAGGGATCAATGAGCAGTTCTTC. Protein product: CASRGGINEQFF.

This chain uses TRBV6-1 with TRBJ2-5; 13 bases agree with TRBD2. The V segment lost 2 bases and the J segment 5 bases; nucleotides outside the gene matches: 11. There are 18 residues in the CDR3. Germline assignment: CDR1 MNHNS and CDR2 SASEGT. The CDR3 spells CASSEPDDGLAGVETQYF. In nucleotides, the CDR3 is TGTGCCAGCAGTGAACCCGACGACGGACTAGCGGGAGTGGAGACCCAGTACTTC.

This chain uses TRBV27 with TRBJ1-2, with 9 nucleotides matching TRBD1. CDR1 and CDR2 from the germline V gene are MNHEY and SMNVEV (reference sequence). There are 18 residues in the CDR3. J was trimmed by 5 bases and V by 4 bases; bases with no gene match: 17. The CDR3 coding sequence is TGTGCCAGCAGTTCCGTCCGGTCTCCGACAGGGGGGAGATATGGCTACACCTTC. Its translation: CASSSVRSPTGGRYGYTF.

This chain links TRBV7-2 with TRBJ1-4, with D perhaps matching TRBD1 (6 bases). The V gene's germline CDR1 is SGHTA and CDR2 FQGNSA. With 3 bases removed from V and 2 bases from J, the gap between germline ends came to 16 bases. The CDR3 covers 17 residues. CDR3 bases: TGTGCCAGCAGCTTGATCAGGGGCGAGGGGACTAATGAAAAACTGTTTTTT. Amino acids: CASSLIRGEGTNEKLFF.

This clone was seen a single time. V is TRBV6-1 and J is TRBJ2-5; TRBD1 is a possible D gene (5 bases). V was clipped by 4 bases and J by 0 bases, with 12 bases between them. The CDR3 spans 15 residues. Germline loops: CDR1 MNHNS, CDR2 SASEGT. Here the CDR3 reads CASSGSQGHQETQYF. The CDR3 DNA reads TGTGCCAGCAGTGGTTCCCAGGGTCACCAAGAGACCCAGTACTTC.

In this sample, this clone turned up a few times. This sequence joins TRBV5-1 and TRBJ2-1; 7 bases are shared with TRBD1. Germline lookup yields CDR1 SGHRS and CDR2 YFSETQ. This CDR3 has 13 amino acids. Unmatched junction bases numbered 5, after V lost 3 bases and J lost 8 bases. CDR3: CASSYRGVDEQFF. CDR3 DNA: TGCGCCAGCAGCTACAGGGGTGTCGATGAGCAGTTCTTC.

For this clone: One end of the junction does not line up with germline, which may come from a read error. The CDR3, as DNA: TGTGCTAGCAGCCGCAGCGGGGGGGTCCAAGAGACCCAGTACTTC. This encodes CASSRSGGVQETQYF. The chain carries TRBV7-7 and TRBJ2-5; 10 nucleotides line up with TRBD2. The CDR3 length is 15 residues. Germline CDR1 reads SSHAT; CDR2 reads FNYEAQ (reference sequence).

This clone was seen just once. The genes are TRBV4-1 and TRBJ1-2; D is possibly TRBD1 (5 bases). V was clipped by 1 base and J by 3 bases, with 15 bases between them. Germline loops: CDR1 MGHRA, CDR2 YSYEKL. The CDR3 contains 16 residues. The CDR3 spells CASSQAGTRWDYGYTF. DNA of the CDR3: TGCGCCAGCAGCCAAGCGGGGACCCGGTGGGACTATGGCTACACCTTC.

The rearrangement joins TRBV7-9 to TRBJ2-3; 7 nucleotides line up with TRBD1. The CDR3 spans 14 residues. CDR1 is SEHNR, CDR2 FQNEAQ, per germline (reference sequence). The junction had 2 bases not matched to a gene; V was cut back by 1 base and J by 4 bases. The CDR3 here is CASSLEGAADTQYF. The CDR3 nucleotides are TGTGCCAGCAGCTTAGAGGGGGCGGCAGATACGCAGTATTTT. Filled out from reference TRBV7-9 and TRBJ2-3, the complete variable domain reads DTGVSQNPRHKITKRGQNVTFRCDPISEHNRLYWYRQTLGQGPEFLTYFQNEAQLEKSRLLSDRFSAERPKGSFSTLEIQRTEQGDSAMYLCASSLEGAADTQYFGPGTRLTVL.

The chain employs TRBV4-3 and TRBJ1-2; D remains ambiguous. Looked up from germline, CDR1 is LGHNA and CDR2 is YSLEER. The V and J ends lost 1 base and 1 base respectively, with 4 bases between them. The CDR3 consists of 13 residues. The CDR3 DNA reads as TGCGCCAGCAGCCAAGGATTTAACTATGGCTACACCTTC. This translates into CASSQGFNYGYTF.

This chain joins TRBV10-2 and TRBJ1-3; D remains ambiguous. Germline V gene lookup returns CDR1 WSHSY and CDR2 SAAADI. The CDR3 consists of 14 residues. Trimming removed 5 bases at V and 7 bases at J, with 15 bases between. CDR3 sequence (DNA): TGCGCCAGCAGTAGCGGCCGAAACCTGAACACCATATATTTT. It codes for CASSSGRNLNTIYF.